This TCR beta chain emerged from a study of cytotoxic CD8 clonotypes in ibrutinib-treated CLL. Study-wide background: There were about 12 relapsed/refractory patients and about 15 treatment-naive patients, and around 17 were IGHV unmutated. General observations from the study: The clonality went up when patients responded to ibrutinib and dropped back toward baseline at progression.

Here immunoSEQ multiplex PCR was the method, and the copy in TCRdb shows in-frame clones only, minus some. The sample has some 300,000 clones; approximately 80% are singletons. In regard to this clone: Its antigen remains unknown.

This receptor was taken from a human donor with chronic lymphocytic leukemia. Material: PBMCs, obtained before ibrutinib treatment.

The CDR3 nucleotides are TGCGCCAGCAGCTTGGCCGGACTCTGGGAGCAGTACTTC. Protein product: CASSLAGLWEQYF. The chain has TRBV5-1 and TRBJ2-7; weak D call: TRBD2 (5 bases). The length of the CDR3 is 13 residues. The V end was cut by 0 bases, the J end by 7 bases, with 11 bases between. CDR1 is SGHRS, CDR2 YFSETQ, per germline.